Shown below are 18 T cell receptor beta chains from a single sample sequenced in a study of blood T cell repertoires in COVID-19 (dated by TCRdb to the early 2020s). The library was produced with the immunoSEQ multiplex PCR assay. In its TCRdb copy, this immuneACCESS table keeps in-frame sequences only and misses some clones. Where compared with another copy, unresolved V genes explain less than half of these, and the others have no known cause. The table for this sample lists over 200,000 clones; 85% to 90% of them were counted only once. The ten top clones hold around 6.5% of the sample. The sequencing sample was made of peripheral blood. These receptors all stem from a man older than 75 with acute or convalescent COVID-19.

This clone is a singleton in its sample. This chain joins TRBV5-8 and TRBJ2-5, with a tentative D call TRBD2 (6 bases). Germline V gene lookup returns CDR1 SGHTS and CDR2 YDEGEE. The V end was cut by 4 bases, the J end by 9 bases, with 19 bases between. The CDR3 is 14 amino acids. CDR3 loop: CASSPRGTARAQYF. The CDR3 DNA follows: TGTGCCAGCAGCCCCCGCGGGACGGCCAGGGCCCAGTACTTC.

The rearrangement joins TRBV28 to TRBJ2-7, with 9 bases aligning to TRBD1. Losses at the gene ends were 6 bases for V and 0 bases for J; bases not matched to a gene: 0. CDR3 length: 13 residues. Germline lookup yields CDR1 MDHEN and CDR2 SYDVKM. The CDR3 coding sequence is TGTGCCAGCAGGACAGGGGGCTCCTACGAGCAGTACTTC. This sequence encodes CASRTGGSYEQYF.

The chain recombines TRBV18 with TRBJ2-7, with 12 bases that match TRBD1. The CDR3 runs to 14 residues. V gave up 2 bases and J gave up 6 bases; unmatched junction bases: 2. CDR1 and CDR2 (germline): KGHSH, LQKENI. CDR3 protein: CASSPGTGGSEQYF. The CDR3 bases are TGTGCCAGCTCACCAGGGACAGGGGGCTCCGAGCAGTACTTC.

The genes are TRBV18 and TRBJ2-7, with a weak D call TRBD2 (6 bases). Germline V gene data show CDR1 as KGHSH and CDR2 as LQKENI. The length of the CDR3 is 15 residues. Trimming removed 2 bases at V and 1 base at J, with 12 bases between. The CDR3 is CASSPSAGRSYEQYF. CDR3 DNA: TGTGCCAGCTCACCATCAGCGGGCAGATCCTACGAGCAGTACTTC.

This chain links TRBV5-5 with TRBJ2-5; TRBD2 might be the D (5 bases). The CDR3 spans 15 residues. Trimming took off 1 base at V and 1 base at J, with 11 bases between the two ends. Germline-derived CDR1 and CDR2 are SGHKS and YYEKEE (reference sequence). CDR3 DNA sequence: TGTGCCAGCAGCTTGTTTCAGCGGTTCCAAGAGACCCAGTACTTC. Protein: CASSLFQRFQETQYF.

The V call is TRBV9, the J call TRBJ1-6; 8 bases agree with TRBD1. This CDR3 region has 14 residues. CDR1 SGDLS and CDR2 YYNGEE come from the germline V gene. V trimming: 3 bases; J trimming: 13 bases; junction bases outside the gene matches: 9. Written as DNA, the CDR3 is TGTGCCAGCAGCGCCGGGACAGGAATTCCCCCCCTCCACTTT. Its translation: CASSAGTGIPPLHF.

This clone has only one observation. J is TRBJ2-7 and V is TRBV7-9; TRBD1 matches 12 bases. The CDR3 contains 16 residues. Germline V gene data show CDR1 as SEHNR and CDR2 as FQNEAQ (reference sequence). V lost 5 bases to trimming and J lost 6 bases; unmatched junction nucleotides: 11. CDR3 amino acids: CASSKGQGAGVAEQYV. The CDR3 region has the DNA TGTGCCAGCAGCAAGGGACAGGGGGCCGGGGTAGCCGAGCAGTACGTC.

In its sample, this clone was seen a few times. The chain combines TRBV24-1 with TRBJ1-2; D uncertain. CDR3 length: 12 residues. The germline CDR1 and CDR2 sequences are KGHDR and SFDVKD. V shed 2 bases and J shed 3 bases, with 3 bases lying between them. CDR3: CATSDSDYGYTF. In DNA, the CDR3 is TGTGCCACCAGTGATTCGGACTATGGCTACACCTTC.

The chain combines TRBV7-3 with TRBJ2-3, with 7 nucleotides matching TRBD2. V shed 8 bases and J 5 bases; nucleotides not matched to a gene: 10. Germline V gene sequence: CDR1 SGHTA, CDR2 FQGTGA. The length of the CDR3 is 14 residues. The CDR3 region has the DNA TGTGCCAGCGGGAGAAGCGGGACGGGAGATACGCAGTATTTT. It yields the protein CASGRSGTGDTQYF.

The CDR3 nucleotides read TGTGCCACCAGTGATAAGGGAGTTAGGGGCACAGATACGCAGTATTTT. It codes for CATSDKGVRGTDTQYF. The V gene is TRBV24-1, the J gene TRBJ2-3; TRBD2 is a possible D gene (5 bases). The germline V gene encodes CDR1 KGHDR and CDR2 SFDVKD. Deletions cut 3 bases from V and 1 base from J, with 13 bases between. The CDR3 totals 16 residues.

V and J are TRBV11-2 and TRBJ2-1; 16 bases are shared with TRBD2. V trimming: 6 bases; J trimming: 8 bases; junction bases outside the gene matches: 4. This CDR3 is 15 amino acids long. Germline lookup yields CDR1 SGHAT and CDR2 FQNNGV. As DNA, the CDR3 is TGTGCCAGCAGACAGGGACTAGCGGGAGGGGATGAGCAGTTCTTC. Its translation: CASRQGLAGGDEQFF.

The V gene is TRBV25-1, the J gene TRBJ1-6; D may be TRBD1 (5 bases). This CDR3 is built from 15 residues. V was shortened by 1 base and J by 9 bases, with 13 bases between the two germline ends. Germline-derived CDR1 and CDR2 are MGHDK and SYGVNS. DNA for the CDR3: TGTGCCAGCAGTGAATCGGGTCAGGGCACTTCACCCCTCCACTTT. Its protein is CASSESGQGTSPLHF.

This sequence joins TRBV7-2 and TRBJ1-2; D perhaps matches TRBD1 (5 bases). Germline V gene lookup returns CDR1 SGHTA and CDR2 FQGNSA. Trimming left V 3 bases short and J 2 bases short, with 13 bases between. The CDR3 is 15 amino acids. The CDR3 region has the DNA TGTGCCAGCAGCTTGGGCGGGGGAGTGAACTATGGCTACACCTTC. Translation gives CASSLGGGVNYGYTF.

This clone has just one count. The rearrangement joins TRBV6-1 to TRBJ2-2; 9 bases line up with TRBD2. V lost 1 base to trimming and J lost 5 bases; unmatched junction nucleotides: 5. The CDR3 consists of 16 residues. Germline V gene data show CDR1 as MNHNS and CDR2 as SASEGT. The CDR3 nucleotides are TGTGCCAGCAGTGAAGTAGCGGGAGTAAGGACCGGGGAGCTGTTTTTT. Encoded protein: CASSEVAGVRTGELFF.

The rearrangement links TRBV6-2 or TRBV6-3 to TRBJ1-1, with 10 bases matching TRBD1. Unmatched junction bases numbered 11, after V lost 5 bases and J lost 11 bases. CDR1 is MNHEY, CDR2 SVGEGT, per germline. The CDR3 totals 14 residues. The DNA for the CDR3 is TGTGCCAGCAGTGTGACCGGGACAGGGGCCGGTGCTTTCTTT. Its protein is CASSVTGTGAGAFF.

This clone came up once. The chain has TRBV9 and TRBJ2-1; 12 bases line up with TRBD2. CDR3 size: 17 residues. Germline V CDR1 and CDR2: SGDLS, YYNGEE. After removal of 3 bases from V and 6 bases from J, the junction contained 10 bases not matched to a gene. As DNA, the CDR3 is TGTGCCAGCAGCGCACAACTAGCGGGAGGTTTAGGCAATGAGCAGTTCTTC. Protein: CASSAQLAGGLGNEQFF. Supplemented by reference TRBV9 and TRBJ2-1, the full variable domain reads DSGVTQTPKHLITATGQRVTLRCSPRSGDLSVYWYQQSLDQGLQFLIQYYNGEERAKGNILERFSAQQFPDLHSELNLSSLELGDSALYFCASSAQLAGGLGNEQFFGPGTRLTVL.

The chain combines TRBV6-5 with TRBJ1-5; 10 bases line up with TRBD1. Germline trimming cut 7 bases from V and 4 bases from J; bases unmatched to any gene: 4. CDR3 length: 14 amino acids. CDR1 is MNHEY, CDR2 SVGAGI, per germline. The CDR3 spells CASTPGQGNQPQHF. CDR3 coding DNA: TGTGCCAGCACCCCGGGACAGGGGAATCAGCCCCAGCATTTT.

The table lists this clone with a count of one. The chain links TRBV11-3 to TRBJ2-3; 8 bases agree with TRBD1. V lost 4 bases and J lost 1; bases outside the gene matches: 4. Germline V gives CDR1 SGHNT, CDR2 YENEEA. The CDR3 extends over 15 amino acids. The CDR3 is CASSSGQGGTDTQYF. The CDR3 DNA is TGTGCCAGCAGCTCCGGACAGGGAGGCACAGATACGCAGTATTTT.